What follows are 20 T cell receptor beta chains derived from one specimen sequenced in a study of T cells in Graves' hyperthyroidism and ophthalmopathy. The source material, RNA transcripts, was used to amplify TCR beta CDR3 regions. TCR CDR3 regions were first amplified by RT-PCR with HTBI primers. TCRdb used MiXCR to reprocess the multiplex PCR reads, holding one entry per CDR3 protein. The repertoire consists of around 690,000 distinct CDR3 sequences, with less than 25% occurring once and the leading ten covering around a third. The sample taken for sequencing was blood. Every receptor here comes from a man aged 30 to 45 with Graves' ophthalmopathy.

This clonotype was counted many times. The J gene is TRBJ1-6, the V gene TRBV12-3 or TRBV12-4, with D possibly matching TRBD1 (6 bases). Trimming stripped 3 bases from V and 7 bases from J, with 10 bases between. The CDR3 is 14 residues long. CDR3 sequence: CASSLDSYNSPLHF. Written as DNA, the CDR3 is TGTGCCAGCAGTTTGGACAGCTACAATTCACCCCTCCACTTT.

This clonotype was detected a few times. This chain links TRBV5-1 with TRBJ2-5; D possibly corresponds to TRBD2 (5 bases). Deletions cut 3 bases from V and 0 bases from J, with 18 bases between. Germline V CDR1 and CDR2: SGHRS, YFSETQ. The CDR3 runs 17 residues. This CDR3 is CASSSTRRTAYQETQYF. DNA for the CDR3: TGCGCCAGCAGCTCGACCCGGCGGACTGCTTACCAAGAGACCCAGTACTTC.

Written as DNA, the CDR3 is TGCGCCAGCAGCTTGGACGGACAGGGCCTCTACGAGCAGTACTTC. As protein: CASSLDGQGLYEQYF. This chain joins TRBV5-1 and TRBJ2-7, with TRBD1 matching 8 bases. V shed 0 bases, J shed 3 bases, and the junction held 5 bases outside the gene matches. The CDR3 is 15 residues long. The germline V gene has CDR1 SGHRS and CDR2 YFSETQ. Complete variable domain (other parts from reference TRBV5-1 and TRBJ2-7): KAGVTQTPRYLIKTRGQQVTLSCSPISGHRSVSWYQQTPGQGLQFLFEYFSETQRNKGNFPGRFSGRQFSNSRSEMNVSTLELGDSALYLCASSLDGQGLYEQYFGPGTRLTVT.

V is TRBV19 and J is TRBJ1-2; possible D gene TRBD1, 5 bases. The V gene lost 5 bases and the J gene lost 4 bases, with 17 bases spanning the gap. Germline loops: CDR1 LNHDA, CDR2 SQIVND (reference sequence). The CDR3 is made up of 15 amino acids. The CDR3 sequence is CASSPGWGQTYGYTF. The DNA for the CDR3 is TGTGCCAGTAGTCCAGGGTGGGGCCAGACCTATGGCTACACCTTC. Together with reference TRBV19 and TRBJ1-2, the CDR3 gives the full variable domain: DGGITQSPKYLFRKEGQNVTLSCEQNLNHDAMYWYRQDPGQGLRLIYYSQIVNDFQKGDIAEGYSVSREKKESFPLTVTSAQKNPTAFYLCASSPGWGQTYGYTFGSGTRLTVV.

This clonotype was counted only a few times. This chain joins TRBV29-1 and TRBJ2-2; no reliable D call. CDR3 length: 12 amino acids. Deletions cut 8 bases from V and 4 bases from J, with 11 bases between. Germline V gives CDR1 SQVTM, CDR2 ANQGSEA. CDR3 in amino acids: CSRGCPTGELFF. DNA of the CDR3: TGCAGCCGCGGCTGCCCCACCGGGGAGCTGTTTTTT.

Only a few counts were recorded for this clonotype. The chain is built from TRBV20-1 and TRBJ1-1; D is unclear. Between the trimmed V and J ends, which lost 4 bases and 0 bases, there was a span of 6 bases. The CDR3 runs to 12 residues. Germline CDR1 and CDR2: DFQATT and SNEGSKA (reference sequence). As DNA, the CDR3 is TGCAGTGCTACCCCAATGAACACTGAAGCTTTCTTT. Protein product: CSATPMNTEAFF.

This clonotype was recorded a few times. The chain links TRBV3-1 to TRBJ1-4, with a tentative D call TRBD1 (5 bases). CDR1 and CDR2 (germline): LGHDT, YNNKEL (reference sequence). This CDR3 contains 14 residues. Trimming cost V 1 base and J 8 bases, with 11 bases left between them. CDR3 protein: CASSQGTGGEKLFF. Here the CDR3 DNA reads TGTGCCAGCAGCCAAGGAACAGGTGGGGAAAAACTGTTTTTT.

This clonotype was picked up many times. The V gene is TRBV6-2 or TRBV6-3, the J gene TRBJ2-1; TRBD2 matches 7 bases. The CDR3 length is 15 residues. V gave up 8 bases and J gave up 1 base; unmatched junction bases: 8. The germline V gene has CDR1 MNHEY and CDR2 SVGEGT. The CDR3 coding sequence is TGTGCCAGCTGCCCCACTAGCGTATCCTACAATGAGCAGTTCTTC. Residues: CASCPTSVSYNEQFF.

Remarks on this clonotype: A much larger clone lies a single base off, so this may be a read error. The chain couples TRBV30 to TRBJ1-1; weak D call: TRBD1 (5 bases). Trimming took off 1 base at V and 5 bases at J, with 17 bases between the two ends. CDR1 is GTSNPN, CDR2 SVGIG, per germline (reference sequence). The CDR3 sequence is 15 residues long. Written as DNA, the CDR3 is TGTGCCTGGAGTGGACTAGGGCAGGGCCGAACTGAAGCTTTCTTT. Translated, it gives CAWSGLGQGRTEAFF. The full variable domain, completed using reference TRBV30 and TRBJ1-1, is SQTIHQWPATLVQPVGSPLSLECTVEGTSNPNLYWYRQAAGRGLQLLFYSVGIGQISSEVPQNLSASRPQDRQFILSSKKLLLSDSGFYLCAWSGLGQGRTEAFFGQGTRLTVV.

The chain recombines TRBV12-5 with TRBJ2-3, with 9 bases fitting TRBD1. V shed 3 bases and J 4 bases; nucleotides not matched to a gene: 5. This CDR3 comprises 15 residues. Germline values: CDR1 LGHNT, CDR2 FRNRAP. The CDR3 region is CASGLGDRESDTQYF. The CDR3 bases are TGTGCTAGTGGTTTAGGGGACAGGGAATCAGATACGCAGTATTTT.

The chain combines TRBV7-9 with TRBJ1-2, with D possibly matching TRBD1 (5 bases). Per germline, CDR1 SEHNR and CDR2 FQNEAQ (reference sequence). Trimming left V 2 bases short and J 10 bases short, with 11 bases between. The CDR3 is 12 residues long. The CDR3 protein is CASSLSQGYYTF. Here the CDR3 DNA reads TGTGCCAGCAGCTTATCCCAGGGCTACTACACCTTC.

This clonotype was counted at least ten times. The genes are TRBV6-1 and TRBJ2-3; TRBD2 agrees at 8 bases. The CDR3 covers 15 residues. Germline-derived CDR1 and CDR2 are MNHNS and SASEGT. Germline trimming cut 7 bases from V and 0 bases from J; bases unmatched to any gene: 6. The CDR3 DNA follows: TGTGCCAGCACCTTACTAGCGGAGAGCACAGATACGCAGTATTTT. Its translation: CASTLLAESTDTQYF.

Ten or more counts support this clonotype. The chain uses TRBV12-3 or TRBV12-4 and TRBJ2-3; TRBD2 matches at 12 bases. The CDR3 extends over 17 amino acids. The V and J ends lost 6 bases and 2 bases, in that order; junction bases with no gene match: 9. DNA for the CDR3: TGTGCCAGCAGCCCCGGGACTAGCGGGCTCCCCACAGATACGCAGTATTTT. Translated: CASSPGTSGLPTDTQYF.

This clonotype was found a few times. The V call is TRBV6-2 or TRBV6-3, the J call TRBJ2-7; 7 positions agree with TRBD2. The V segment lost 0 bases and the J segment 7 bases; nucleotides outside the gene matches: 6. The CDR3 sequence is 14 residues long. Germline lookup yields CDR1 MNHEY and CDR2 SVGEGT. The CDR3 sequence: CASSYSGLVGEQYF. The CDR3 DNA is TGTGCCAGCAGTTACTCCGGACTAGTGGGGGAGCAGTACTTC.

The chain uses TRBV10-3 and TRBJ2-3; TRBD2 matches at 8 bases. Germline values: CDR1 ENHRY, CDR2 SYGVKD. There are 15 residues in the CDR3. Losses at the gene ends were 10 bases for V and 0 bases for J; bases not matched to a gene: 9. The CDR3 spells CATSSGSDSTDTQYF. The DNA for the CDR3 is TGTGCCACCTCAAGCGGGAGCGATAGCACAGATACGCAGTATTTT.

This clonotype was seen many times. The rearrangement links TRBV30 to TRBJ1-6; no firm D call. The CDR3 loop spans 15 amino acids. The germline gives CDR1 GTSNPN, CDR2 SVGIG (reference sequence). Trimming removed 1 base from V and 0 bases from J, with 7 bases in between. The CDR3 loop reads CAWSDGSSYNSPLHF. The CDR3 DNA reads TGTGCCTGGAGTGATGGGAGCTCCTATAATTCACCCCTCCACTTT.

The V and J genes are TRBV29-1 and TRBJ1-1; TRBD1 aligns across 7 bases. The V and J ends lost 3 bases and 0 bases, in that order; junction bases with no gene match: 4. Germline CDR1 reads SQVTM; CDR2 reads ANQGSEA. CDR3 length: 14 residues. For the CDR3, the DNA is TGCAGCGTTGATCCCGGGACAGTGAACACTGAAGCTTTCTTT. Encoded protein: CSVDPGTVNTEAFF.

The chain recombines TRBV7-2 with TRBJ1-6; 8 bases map to TRBD1. Germline trimming cut 3 bases from V and 3 bases from J; bases unmatched to any gene: 4. The CDR3 covers 16 residues. The germline V gene encodes CDR1 SGHTA and CDR2 FQGNSA. The CDR3 sequence is CASSFGGQVYNSPLHF. Written as DNA, the CDR3 is TGTGCCAGCAGCTTTGGGGGACAGGTCTATAATTCACCCCTCCACTTT.

This clonotype was counted at least ten times. The CDR3 DNA follows: TGTGCCTGGCAAATGGAAGAAGAGCAGTACTTC. It is translated as CAWQMEEEQYF. The rearrangement joins TRBV30 to TRBJ2-7, with no clear D. The CDR3 totals 11 residues. CDR1 GTSNPN and CDR2 SVGIG come from the germline V gene (reference sequence). With 5 bases removed from V and 7 bases from J, the gap between germline ends came to 12 bases. The complete variable domain, with remaining parts taken from reference TRBV30 and TRBJ2-7, reads SQTIHQWPATLVQPVGSPLSLECTVEGTSNPNLYWYRQAAGRGLQLLFYSVGIGQISSEVPQNLSASRPQDRQFILSSKKLLLSDSGFYLCAWQMEEEQYFGPGTRLTVT.

V gene TRBV7-9 combines with J gene TRBJ1-1; D possibly corresponds to TRBD1 (5 bases). The CDR3 runs 14 residues. Trimming cost V 5 bases and J 8 bases, with 18 bases left between them. The germline gives CDR1 SEHNR, CDR2 FQNEAQ (reference sequence). The CDR3 DNA reads as TGTGCCAGCAGCCCCCCAACGGGGACTGGAGAAGCTTTCTTT. Its translation: CASSPPTGTGEAFF.